The T cell receptor (beta chain) under discussion was sequenced for a study of cytomegalovirus exposure and HLA in healthy donors (dated by TCRdb to the late 2010s). A note on the overall study: In an earlier analysis of 587 of the donors, about 260 Gb of sequence data and some 120 million unique TCR beta sequences from 150 million to 200 million T cells were reported. To decide whether each TCR beta V gene segment behaved as functional or pseudogenic, an earlier analysis of 587 of the donors relied on high-throughput TCR beta sequencing. The later analysis used no new phenotypic data to find candidate immune exposures, relying instead on TCR beta sequences and their occurrence across donors. The number of typed donors differed by locus: 629-630 for A, B, C, DRB1 and DQB1; 522 for DQA1; around 580 for DPA1; and approximately 450 for DPB1. The study combined high-throughput TCR immunosequencing, statistical association of individual TCRs with disease status, and machine learning to predict cytomegalovirus infection status. An early release that covered 640 HLA-typed donors contained approximately 300 gigabases of sequencing data and around 85 million unique TCR sequences. All discovery cohort repertoires had been generated using a single sequencing platform. Along with the 666-subject first cohort, a separate validation cohort of approximately 110 different subjects was used. The aim of the study was to test whether cataloging public T cell receptors could identify signatures of past pathogen exposure. On average, 235,054 unique TCR beta nucleotide sequences were sequenced per donor among some 420 genotyped donors of the cohort, with roughly 18% of those sequences being non-productive. A later genetic analysis used genome-wide SNP genotypes for about 55% of the 666 donors, treating that subset as a discovery cohort. Of the roughly 400 genotyped donors, about 84% fell in the genetic ancestry cluster associated with self-reported Caucasian donors. Using immunosequencing, the study profiled T cell repertoires from 640 or so subjects and related those repertoires to cytomegalovirus serostatus. In a later analysis, previously published TCR beta repertoires from 670 or so donors were re-analyzed and high-resolution HLA genotyping was added so that TCR occurrence patterns could be studied. HLA typing included class I and class II loci at four-digit resolution. Donor age, sex, ethnicity and CMV serostatus were compiled together with the repertoire data. A handful of DR-DQ haplotypes were treated as single units for association and clustering because of strong linkage in the cohort.

The method behind the library was the immunoSEQ multiplex PCR assay. For the multiplex PCR, a mixture combining 60 forward primers for TCR Vbeta segments and 13 reverse primers for TCR Jbeta segments was used. A multiplex PCR assay on genomic DNA amplified the CDR3 region of rearranged TCR beta genes. On the Illumina HiSeq System, the amplified TCR beta libraries were sequenced as 87-base-pair reads. The source study handled its data this way. Across the 670 or so repertoires, a later analysis counted around 80 million unique TCR beta chains, 9.5 million to 13 million of which were shared by at least two donors. Raw reads were error-corrected and collapsed into unique sequences by a nearest-neighbor algorithm in which closely related sequences were merged to remove PCR and sequencing errors. To assign V, D and J gene segments, CDR3 sequences were aligned to IMGT reference sequences. For a sequence to be retained, at least a six-nucleotide match to both a V gene segment and a J gene segment was required. A rearrangement was called productive if the CDR3 had no stop codons and remained in frame with V and J, and every other rearrangement was called non-productive. CDR3 was defined according to IMGT convention as the region running from the second conserved V-encoded cysteine to the conserved J-encoded phenylalanine. Sequences without an unambiguous match to a single V gene segment were excluded from the earlier analysis of about 640 of the donors. An earlier analysis of 500 to 600 of the donors classified V segments as functional when productive rearrangements were above 56.7% and as segregating when the standard deviation between donors was above 5%. To diagnose cytomegalovirus status from the catalog of TCR beta chain sequences, a statistical classification framework was built. V and J gene assignment, in a later analysis, came from comparing TCR nucleotide sequences with IMGT/GENE-DB human TR gene sequences. The TCRdist pipeline was used in a later analysis to assign CDR3 sequences and most-parsimonious VDJ recombination scenarios. In a later analysis, every TCR beta chain was defined by the combination of its CDR3 amino acid sequence and its V-gene family, and reads without a unique V-gene family were dropped. As a way to deal with suspected cross-contamination and a sequencing artifact, a later analysis dropped hundreds of nucleotide sequences that were highly shared and had low generation probability. In a later analysis, a clonal expansion index for each public chain was calculated from normalized within-repertoire ranks of inferred template counts. In a later analysis, generation probabilities were computed using a VDJ recombination model fitted to out-of-frame rearrangements, and the results were checked against IGoR. In a later analysis, hypergeometric tests were used to score TCR-TCR, TCR-HLA and TCR-CMV co-occurrence, with a repertoire-size bias correction applied to TCR pairs. False discovery rates were estimated in a later analysis by permuting HLA or CMV assignments 20 times. In a later analysis, co-occurring TCRs were grouped using DBSCAN, with TCRdist sequence similarity added in when clustering inside HLA-allele-positive subsets. Repertoires with fewer than 30,000 or more than 120,000 public chains, plus five repertoires with anomalous nucleotide sharing, were excluded from co-occurrence clustering. TCRdb obtained this table from immuneACCESS and retained in-frame rearrangements with V and J assigned. These tables miss some clones; where compared with another copy, unresolved V genes account for less than half of the shortfall, and the remainder is unexplained. The V and J calls and clone size come from that table; D and trimming were worked out from the DNA. The sample table lists over 140,000 clones, about 80% of them with a count of one. The top ten clonotypes cover 1.4% to 1.5% of the sample.

Broad study findings and their caveats: Broadly in line with IMGT annotations, most TCR beta V segments showed up in productive rearrangements about 87% or about 30% of the time in an earlier analysis of roughly 590 of the donors. Because counts were too low, 15 to 20 rarely observed V segments, including chromosome 9 orphons, were excluded from the earlier analysis of under 650 of the donors. A few of the identified cytomegalovirus-associated TCR beta chains were confirmed in vitro to be specific for cytomegalovirus antigens. A further reported finding was that TCR beta sequences accurately predicted the HLA-A and HLA-B alleles for most subjects in the first cohort. It was suggested by the authors that the approach could potentially be generalized to other disease states and immunological phenotypes. For the cohort, immune exposure information was limited to CMV serostatus. Linkage disequilibrium might explain the correlated functional status among segregating V segments, but an unknown experimental factor could not be ruled out. A cluster of highly shared sequence variants was judged likely to be a technical artifact of the sequencing pipeline. Because some donors lacked HLA typing at each locus, the association tests relied only on the typed subset. Across donors, most TCR sequences were observed very rarely, whereas some public TCRs were present in many individuals. The study gave a list of about 160 TCR beta chains associated with cytomegalovirus. The classifier was reported to diagnose cytomegalovirus status with high specificity and sensitivity in both the original and validation cohorts. In a later analysis, the rate of TCR association differed among HLA loci, with DRB1 alleles having the most associated TCRs and HLA-C alleles having the fewest. The presence/absence analyses assumed that sequencing depth was roughly uniform across donors, and that assumption may not be true. Some IMGT-functional V segments, including TRBV6-2 and TRBV6-3, could not be told apart with the 87-base-pair reads, so those segments were excluded. In a later analysis, HLA-associated TCR beta chains showed more clonal expansion and lower generation probabilities than non-associated chains that were equally common. A later analysis found that most CMV-associated TCR beta chains appeared HLA-restricted, with HLA associations seemingly driven largely by CMV exposure. A later analysis reported that several top co-occurrence clusters appeared linked to parvovirus B19, influenza, CMV and Epstein-Barr virus. This cohort had only TCR beta chains sequenced, and the lack of alpha or paired-chain data limited which features could be detected. V-gene and J-gene trimming of TCR beta chains was associated with a missense DCLRE1C variant in a later genetic analysis, and the association was replicated in an independent cohort. A later genetic analysis reported fewer N-insertions in productive TCRs among donors in an Asian-associated ancestry cluster than the roughly 700-donor mean. In a later analysis, around 17,000 TCR beta sequences were associated with specific HLA alleles at a false discovery rate of 0.05. When HLA alleles, especially DR and DQ, strongly co-occurred, TCR associations were difficult to assign to individual alleles.

In total, about 650 healthy bone marrow donors made up the cohort. At the time of sampling, all cohort members were nominally healthy, though unrecorded immune exposures were likely present. The donor was CMV seropositive and was included in the group of 250 to 350 seropositive cohort members. Every donor gave a peripheral blood sample, and the peripheral blood mononuclear cells from that sample were used for TCR beta sequencing. Genomic DNA extraction from the blood cell samples was performed with the Qiagen DNeasy Blood Extraction Kit. CDR1 and CDR2 (WSHSY, SAAADI) derive from the germline V gene. From the cysteine through the phenylalanine, the CDR3 covers 13 amino acids. CDR3 DNA only is kept here, 39 bases in frame from base 1. V lost 5 bases and J lost 4 bases; the stretch between them is 9 bases long. A note on this clone: Its antigen is unknown. No quality values exist for individual bases; no much larger clone is one base distant.

The sequence is built from TRBV10-2 and TRBJ1-5; the D gene is possibly TRBD1, with 5 bases matching. The TCR sequence derives from a man aged 30-40 years in good health and CMV-seropositive. The sample taken for sequencing was PBMCs. The CDR3 reads CASSWGGNQPQHF. The bases are TGCGCCAGCAGTTGGGGGGGGAATCAGCCCCAGCATTTT.